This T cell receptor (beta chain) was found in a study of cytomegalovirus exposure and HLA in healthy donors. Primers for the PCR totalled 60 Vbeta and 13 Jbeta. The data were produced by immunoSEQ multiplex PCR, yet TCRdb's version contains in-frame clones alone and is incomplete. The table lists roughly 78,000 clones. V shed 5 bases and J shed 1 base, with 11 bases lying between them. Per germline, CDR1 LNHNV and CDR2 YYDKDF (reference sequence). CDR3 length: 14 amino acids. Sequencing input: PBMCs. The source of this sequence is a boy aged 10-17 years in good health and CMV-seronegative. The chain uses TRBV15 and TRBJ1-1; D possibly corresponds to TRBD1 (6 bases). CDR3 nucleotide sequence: TGTGCCACCAGCTCACAGGGTCCGAACACTGAAGCTTTCTTT. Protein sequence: CATSSQGPNTEAFF.